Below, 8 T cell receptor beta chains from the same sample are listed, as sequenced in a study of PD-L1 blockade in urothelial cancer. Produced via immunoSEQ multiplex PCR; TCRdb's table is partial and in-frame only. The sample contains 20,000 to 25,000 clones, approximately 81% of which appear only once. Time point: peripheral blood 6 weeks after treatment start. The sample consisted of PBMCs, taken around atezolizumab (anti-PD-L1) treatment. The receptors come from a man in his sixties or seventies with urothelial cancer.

The CDR3 loop reads CASSPPGSYEQYF. The CDR3 DNA is TGTGCCAGCAGCCCCCCCGGTTCCTACGAGCAGTACTTC. The V gene is TRBV7-2, the J gene TRBJ2-7; no definite D call. Germline CDR1 is SGHTA and CDR2 is FQGNSA. V lost 5 bases and J 1 base, leaving 9 bases between the germline ends. The CDR3 loop spans 13 amino acids.

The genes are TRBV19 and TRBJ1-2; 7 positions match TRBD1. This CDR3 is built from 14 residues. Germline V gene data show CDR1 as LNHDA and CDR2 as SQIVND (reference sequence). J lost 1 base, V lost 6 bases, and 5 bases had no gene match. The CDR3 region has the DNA TGTGCCAGTAGCGTGGGACAGAATAACTATGGCTACACCTTC. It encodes CASSVGQNNYGYTF. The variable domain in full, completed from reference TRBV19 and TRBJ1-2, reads DGGITQSPKYLFRKEGQNVTLSCEQNLNHDAMYWYRQDPGQGLRLIYYSQIVNDFQKGDIAEGYSVSREKKESFPLTVTSAQKNPTAFYLCASSVGQNNYGYTFGSGTRLTVV.

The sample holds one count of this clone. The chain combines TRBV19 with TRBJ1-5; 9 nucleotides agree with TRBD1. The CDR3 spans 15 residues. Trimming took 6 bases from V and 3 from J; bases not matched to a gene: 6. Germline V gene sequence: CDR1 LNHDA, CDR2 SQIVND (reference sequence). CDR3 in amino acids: CASSTDRGDNQPQHF. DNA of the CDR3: TGTGCCAGTAGCACGGACAGGGGTGACAATCAGCCCCAGCATTTT.

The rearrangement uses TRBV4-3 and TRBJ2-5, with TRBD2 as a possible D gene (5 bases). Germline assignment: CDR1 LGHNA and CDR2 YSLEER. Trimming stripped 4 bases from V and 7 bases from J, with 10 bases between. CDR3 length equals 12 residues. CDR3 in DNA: TGCGCCAGCAGCCGCCTCGCGGGGACCCAGTACTTC. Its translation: CASSRLAGTQYF.

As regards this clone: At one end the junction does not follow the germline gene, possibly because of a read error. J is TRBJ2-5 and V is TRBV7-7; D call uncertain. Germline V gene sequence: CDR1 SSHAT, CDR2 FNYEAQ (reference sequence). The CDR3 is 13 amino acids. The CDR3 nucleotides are TGTGCTAGCAGCTTAGGTCAACGGGAGACCCAGTACTTC. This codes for CASSLGQRETQYF.

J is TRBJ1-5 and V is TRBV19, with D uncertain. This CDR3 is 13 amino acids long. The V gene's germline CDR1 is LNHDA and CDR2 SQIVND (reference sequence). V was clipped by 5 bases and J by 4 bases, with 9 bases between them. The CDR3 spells CASSDTSNQPQHF. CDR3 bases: TGTGCCAGTAGTGACACTTCAAATCAGCCCCAGCATTTT.

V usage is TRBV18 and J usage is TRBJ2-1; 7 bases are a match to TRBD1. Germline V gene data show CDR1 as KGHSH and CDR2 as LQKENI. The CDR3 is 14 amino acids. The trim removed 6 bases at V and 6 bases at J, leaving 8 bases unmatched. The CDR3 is CASSPDRDGNEQFF. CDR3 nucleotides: TGTGCCAGCTCCCCAGACAGGGACGGCAATGAGCAGTTCTTC.

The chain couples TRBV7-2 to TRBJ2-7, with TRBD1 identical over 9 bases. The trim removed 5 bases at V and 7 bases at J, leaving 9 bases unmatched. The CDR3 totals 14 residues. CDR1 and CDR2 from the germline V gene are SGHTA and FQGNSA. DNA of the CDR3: TGTGCCAGCAGCCAACAGGGGGCTGTTGGGGAGCAGTACTTC. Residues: CASSQQGAVGEQYF.